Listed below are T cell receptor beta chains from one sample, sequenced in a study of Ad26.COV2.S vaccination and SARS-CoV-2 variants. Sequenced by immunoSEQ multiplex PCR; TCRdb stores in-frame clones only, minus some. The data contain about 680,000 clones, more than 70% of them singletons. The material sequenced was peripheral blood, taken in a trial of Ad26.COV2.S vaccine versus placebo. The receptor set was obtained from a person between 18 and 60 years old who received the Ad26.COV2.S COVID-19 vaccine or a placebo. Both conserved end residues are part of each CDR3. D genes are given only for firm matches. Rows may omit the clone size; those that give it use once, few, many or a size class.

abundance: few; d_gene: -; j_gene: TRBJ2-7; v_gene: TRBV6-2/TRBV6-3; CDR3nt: TGTGCCAGCAGTCGAAACTACGAGCAGTACTTC; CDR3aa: CASSRNYEQYF
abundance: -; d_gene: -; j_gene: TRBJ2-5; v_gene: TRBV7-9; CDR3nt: TGTGCCAGCAGCTTACTCCAGAGAGGGACCCAGTACTTC; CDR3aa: CASSLLQRGTQYF
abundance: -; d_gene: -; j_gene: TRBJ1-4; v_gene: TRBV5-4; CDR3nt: TGTGCCAGCAGCTCCCCAGGACGGGCTGAAAAACTGTTTTTT; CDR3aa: CASSSPGRAEKLFF
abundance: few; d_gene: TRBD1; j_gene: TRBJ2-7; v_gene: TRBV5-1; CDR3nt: TGCGCCAGCAGCCAGGGGGCTTCCTACGAGCAGTACTTC; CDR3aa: CASSQGASYEQYF
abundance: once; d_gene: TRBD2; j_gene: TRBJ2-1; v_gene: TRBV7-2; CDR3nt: TGTGCCAGCAGTCGCCTAGCGGGGGGATACAATGAGCAGTTCTTC; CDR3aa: CASSRLAGGYNEQFF
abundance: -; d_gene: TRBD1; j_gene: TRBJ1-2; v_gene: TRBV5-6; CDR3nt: TGTGCCAGCACCCGACAGGGATATGGCTACACCTTC; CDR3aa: CASTRQGYGYTF
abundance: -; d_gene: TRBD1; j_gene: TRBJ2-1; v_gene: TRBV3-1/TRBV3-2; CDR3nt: TGTGCCAGCAGCCAACCGGGACAGGGGGCGTATGAGCAGTTCTTC; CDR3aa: CASSQPGQGAYEQFF
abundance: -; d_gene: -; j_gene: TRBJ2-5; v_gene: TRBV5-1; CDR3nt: TGCGCCAGCAGCTTAGGCGTCGTCTTGGAGACCCAGTACTTC; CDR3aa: CASSLGVVLETQYF
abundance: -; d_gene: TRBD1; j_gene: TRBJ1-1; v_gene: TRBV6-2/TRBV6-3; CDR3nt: TGTGCCAGCAGTTACTTTTTACAGGGGGCTGACACTGAAGCTTTCTTT; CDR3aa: CASSYFLQGADTEAFF
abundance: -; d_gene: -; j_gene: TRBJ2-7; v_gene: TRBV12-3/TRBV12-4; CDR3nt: TGTGCCAGCAGTAACCCGGAGGGCCGGGACTTC; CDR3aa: CASSNPEGRDF
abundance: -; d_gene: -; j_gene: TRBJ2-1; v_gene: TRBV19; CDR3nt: TGTGCCAGTAGTCTTCGGACAGAGAATGAGCAGTTCTTC; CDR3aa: CASSLRTENEQFF
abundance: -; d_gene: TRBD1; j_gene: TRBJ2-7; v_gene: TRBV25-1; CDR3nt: TGTGCCAGCAGTGAAGAGGGACAGGGGTCCTACGAGCAGTACTTC; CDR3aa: CASSEEGQGSYEQYF
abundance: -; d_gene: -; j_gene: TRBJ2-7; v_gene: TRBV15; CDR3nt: TGTGCCACCAGCAGAGATCTGGGGATGGGCGAGCAGTACTTC; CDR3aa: CATSRDLGMGEQYF
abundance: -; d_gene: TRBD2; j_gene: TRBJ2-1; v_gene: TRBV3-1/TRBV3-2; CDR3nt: TGTGCCAGCAGCCAAGATCGGGCGGGAGTTGTCAATGAGCAGTTCTTC; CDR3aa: CASSQDRAGVVNEQFF
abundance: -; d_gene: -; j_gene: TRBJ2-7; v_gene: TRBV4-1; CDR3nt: TGCGCCAGCAGCCAAGATTCGACCGTCTACGAGCAGTACTTC; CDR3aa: CASSQDSTVYEQYF
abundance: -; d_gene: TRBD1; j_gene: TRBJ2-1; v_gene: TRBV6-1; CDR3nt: TGTGCCAGCAGTGAAAGGGACAGGGGGTCCTACAATGAGCAGTTCTTC; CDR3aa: CASSERDRGSYNEQFF
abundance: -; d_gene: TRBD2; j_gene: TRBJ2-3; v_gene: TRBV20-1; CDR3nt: TGCAGTGCTAGTCGACTAGCGGGGGGCCAGAATACGCAGTATTTT; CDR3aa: CSASRLAGGQNTQYF
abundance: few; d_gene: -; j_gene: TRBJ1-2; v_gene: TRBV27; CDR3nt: TGTGCCAGCAGACAAACAGGGTCCTTTTGGCGCTACACCTTC; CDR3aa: CASRQTGSFWRYTF
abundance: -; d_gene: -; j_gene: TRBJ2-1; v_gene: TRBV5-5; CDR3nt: TGTGCCAGCAGCTTGGCCGGAGGGGGCGGTTACAATGAGCAGTTCTTC; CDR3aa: CASSLAGGGGYNEQFF
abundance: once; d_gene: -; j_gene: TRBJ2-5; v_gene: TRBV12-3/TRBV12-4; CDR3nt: TGTGCCAGCAGTCCCAGGATGCAAGAGACCCAGTACTTC; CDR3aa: CASSPRMQETQYF
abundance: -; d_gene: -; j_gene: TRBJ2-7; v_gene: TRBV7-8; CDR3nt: TGTGCCAGCAGCTTAACCTACAGGACGGGGGAGCAGTACTTC; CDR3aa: CASSLTYRTGEQYF
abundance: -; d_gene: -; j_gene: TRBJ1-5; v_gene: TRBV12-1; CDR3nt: TGTGCCAGCAGCTTTAGGGGACGTAGCAATCAGCCCCAGCATTTT; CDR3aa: CASSFRGRSNQPQHF
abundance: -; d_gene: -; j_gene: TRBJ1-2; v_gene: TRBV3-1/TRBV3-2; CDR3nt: TGTGCCAGCAGCCAAGAGGGGGGGCGTTTCTCCGGCTATGGCTACACCTTC; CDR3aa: CASSQEGGRFSGYGYTF
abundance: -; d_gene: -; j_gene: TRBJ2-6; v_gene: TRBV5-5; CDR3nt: TGTGCCAGCAGCCGTTTACAGGGACCTAGCTCTGGGGCCAACGTCCTGACTTTC; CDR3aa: CASSRLQGPSSGANVLTF
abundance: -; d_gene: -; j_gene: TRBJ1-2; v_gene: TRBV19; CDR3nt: TGTGCCAGTAGTATTCAGAGCGCCTACACCTTC; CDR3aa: CASSIQSAYTF
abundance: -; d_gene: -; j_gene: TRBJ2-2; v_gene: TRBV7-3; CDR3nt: TGTGCCAGCAGCCCCCTCAGGGATAGGAACAACACCGGGGAGCTGTTTTTT; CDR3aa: CASSPLRDRNNTGELFF
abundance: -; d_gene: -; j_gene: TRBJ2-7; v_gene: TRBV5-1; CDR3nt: TGCGCCAGCAGCTTGGCCTTACAGGGCGGCGAGCAGTACTTC; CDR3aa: CASSLALQGGEQYF
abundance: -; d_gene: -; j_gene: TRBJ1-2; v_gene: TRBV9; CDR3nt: TGTGCCAGCAGCGAGGGGACTGGGGATAAGGGCTACACCTTC; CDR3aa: CASSEGTGDKGYTF
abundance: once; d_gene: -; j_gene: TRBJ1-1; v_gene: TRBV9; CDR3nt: TGTGCCAGCAGCACTGGAGGCACTGAAGCTTTCTTT; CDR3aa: CASSTGGTEAFF
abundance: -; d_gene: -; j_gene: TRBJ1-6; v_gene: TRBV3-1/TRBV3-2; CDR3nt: TGTGCCAGCAGCCAAGCTCACAAAACCAATTCACCCCTCCACTTT; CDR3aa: CASSQAHKTNSPLHF
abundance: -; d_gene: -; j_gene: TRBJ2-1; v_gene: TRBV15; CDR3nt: TGTGCCACCAGCAGAGATGGGCAGGGGGGTCGGAATGAGCAGTTCTTC; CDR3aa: CATSRDGQGGRNEQFF
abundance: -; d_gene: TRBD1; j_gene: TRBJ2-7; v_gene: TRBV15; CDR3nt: TGTGCCACCAGCAGAAGACAGGGCTCCTACGAGCAGTACTTC; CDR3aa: CATSRRQGSYEQYF
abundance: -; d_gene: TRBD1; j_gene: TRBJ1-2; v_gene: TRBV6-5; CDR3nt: TGTGCCAGCAACTCCCGGGACAGGAGACAATATGGCTACACCTTC; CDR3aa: CASNSRDRRQYGYTF
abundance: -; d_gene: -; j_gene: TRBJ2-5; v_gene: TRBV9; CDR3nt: TGTGCCAGCAGCGTAGCGGCCCAGGCTGTAGGGACCCAGTACTTC; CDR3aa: CASSVAAQAVGTQYF
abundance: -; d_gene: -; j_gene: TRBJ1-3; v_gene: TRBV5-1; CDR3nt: TGCGCCAGCAGCTTGGAAACAGGGCCCCTTGGAAACACCATATATTTT; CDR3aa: CASSLETGPLGNTIYF
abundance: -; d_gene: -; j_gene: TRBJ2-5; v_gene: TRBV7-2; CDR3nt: TGTGCCAGCAGCTCTTCACGTAACCAAGAGACCCAGTACTTC; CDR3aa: CASSSSRNQETQYF
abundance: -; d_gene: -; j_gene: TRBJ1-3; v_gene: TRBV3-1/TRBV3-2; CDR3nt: TGTGCCAGCAGCCAAGTGCGTGACACCATATATTTT; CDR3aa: CASSQVRDTIYF
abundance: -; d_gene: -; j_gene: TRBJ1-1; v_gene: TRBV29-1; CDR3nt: TGCAGCGTTGCTCTTTTCGGGCCCGTGAACACTGAAGCTTTCTTT; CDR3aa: CSVALFGPVNTEAFF
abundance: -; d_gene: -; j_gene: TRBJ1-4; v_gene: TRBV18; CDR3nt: TGTGCCAGCTCACCACGTGGGGGGCCGACCCCTCCGGAACTGTTTTTT; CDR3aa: CASSPRGGPTPPELFF
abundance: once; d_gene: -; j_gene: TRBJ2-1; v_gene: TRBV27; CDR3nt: TGTGCCAGCAGCCACGGGTCCGGTGAGCAGTTCTTC; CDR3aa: CASSHGSGEQFF
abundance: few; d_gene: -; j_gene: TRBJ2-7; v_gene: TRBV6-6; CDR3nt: TGTGCCAGCTCGGGGCGCTACGAGCAGTACTTC; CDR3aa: CASSGRYEQYF
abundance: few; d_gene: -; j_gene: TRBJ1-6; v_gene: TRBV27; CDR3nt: TGTGCCAGCAGTGTTACAGGGTTTTGGGAACCCCTCCACTTT; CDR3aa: CASSVTGFWEPLHF
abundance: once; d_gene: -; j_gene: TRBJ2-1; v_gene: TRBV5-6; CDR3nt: TGTGCCAGCAGCTTGGCGGGCCCGGGACGCAATGAGCAGTTCTTC; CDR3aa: CASSLAGPGRNEQFF
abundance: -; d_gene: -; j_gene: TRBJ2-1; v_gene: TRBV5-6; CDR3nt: TGTGCCAGCAGCTTGGAGACAGGTGGGGTTTACAATGAGCAGTTCTTC; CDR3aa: CASSLETGGVYNEQFF
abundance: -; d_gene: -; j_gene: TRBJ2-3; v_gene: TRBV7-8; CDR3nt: TGTGCCAGCAGCTTATTTAACCGGGAAGGGGGCACAGATACGCAGTATTTT; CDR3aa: CASSLFNREGGTDTQYF